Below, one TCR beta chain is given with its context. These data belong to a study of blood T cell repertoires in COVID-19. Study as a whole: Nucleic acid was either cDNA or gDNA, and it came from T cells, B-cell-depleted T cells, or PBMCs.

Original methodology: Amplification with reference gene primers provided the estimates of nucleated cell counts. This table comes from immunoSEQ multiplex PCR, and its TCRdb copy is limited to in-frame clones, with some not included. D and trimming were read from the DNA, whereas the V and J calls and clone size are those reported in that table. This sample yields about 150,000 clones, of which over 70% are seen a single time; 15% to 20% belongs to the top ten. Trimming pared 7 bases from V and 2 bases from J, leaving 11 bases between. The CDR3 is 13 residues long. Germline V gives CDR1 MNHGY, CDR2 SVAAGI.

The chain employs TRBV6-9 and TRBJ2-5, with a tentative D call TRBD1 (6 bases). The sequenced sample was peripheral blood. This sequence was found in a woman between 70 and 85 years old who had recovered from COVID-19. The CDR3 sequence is CASIVTGQETQYF. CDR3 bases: TGTGCCAGCATTGTTACAGGGCAAGAGACCCAGTACTTC.